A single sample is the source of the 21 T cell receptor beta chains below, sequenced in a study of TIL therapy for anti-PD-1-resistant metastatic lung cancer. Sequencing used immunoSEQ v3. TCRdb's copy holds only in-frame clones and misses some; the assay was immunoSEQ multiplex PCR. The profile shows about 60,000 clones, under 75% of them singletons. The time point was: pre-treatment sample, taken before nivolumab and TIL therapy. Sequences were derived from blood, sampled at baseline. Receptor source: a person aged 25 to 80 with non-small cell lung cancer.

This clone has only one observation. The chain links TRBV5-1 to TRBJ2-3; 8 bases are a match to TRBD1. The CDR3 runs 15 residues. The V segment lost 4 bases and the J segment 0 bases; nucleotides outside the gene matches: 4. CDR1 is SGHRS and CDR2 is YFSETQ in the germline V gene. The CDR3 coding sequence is TGCGCCAGCAGCATCGGACAGGGTAGCACAGATACGCAGTATTTT. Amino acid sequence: CASSIGQGSTDTQYF.

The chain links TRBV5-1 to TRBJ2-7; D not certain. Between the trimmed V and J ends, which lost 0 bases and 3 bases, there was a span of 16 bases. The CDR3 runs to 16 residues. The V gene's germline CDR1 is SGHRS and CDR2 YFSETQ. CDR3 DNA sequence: TGCGCCAGCAGCTTGGCCAGGTCCAGCACAAACTACGAGCAGTACTTC. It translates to CASSLARSSTNYEQYF.

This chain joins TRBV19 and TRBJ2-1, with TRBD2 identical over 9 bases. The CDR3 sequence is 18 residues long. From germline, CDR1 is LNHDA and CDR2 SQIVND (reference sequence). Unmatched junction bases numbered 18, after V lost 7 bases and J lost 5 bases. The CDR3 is CASTLRGTSFARNNEQFF. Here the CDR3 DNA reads TGTGCCAGTACCCTCCGGGGGACTAGCTTTGCACGTAACAATGAGCAGTTCTTC.

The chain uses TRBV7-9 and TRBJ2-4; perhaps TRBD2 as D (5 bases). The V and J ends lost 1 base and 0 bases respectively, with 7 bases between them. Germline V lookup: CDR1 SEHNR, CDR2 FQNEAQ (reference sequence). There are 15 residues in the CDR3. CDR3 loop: CASSLGGPAKNIQYF. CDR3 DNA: TGTGCCAGCAGCTTAGGCGGGCCAGCCAAAAACATTCAGTACTTC.

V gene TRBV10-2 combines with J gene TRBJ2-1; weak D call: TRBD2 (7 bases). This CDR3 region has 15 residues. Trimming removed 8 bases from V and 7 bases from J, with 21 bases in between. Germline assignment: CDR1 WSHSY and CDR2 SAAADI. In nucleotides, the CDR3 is TGCGCCAGCGAGGGGGGGGGCGCGAAAAAGAATGAGCAGTTCTTC. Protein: CASEGGGAKKNEQFF.

CDR3 in amino acids: CASSASGEQYF. Here the CDR3 DNA reads TGTGCCAGCAGCGCTTCTGGCGAGCAGTACTTC. The gene calls are TRBV2 and TRBJ2-7, with D hard to call. V lost 6 bases and J lost 6, with 9 bases in between. Germline V lookup: CDR1 SNHLY, CDR2 FYNNEI. There are 11 residues in the CDR3.

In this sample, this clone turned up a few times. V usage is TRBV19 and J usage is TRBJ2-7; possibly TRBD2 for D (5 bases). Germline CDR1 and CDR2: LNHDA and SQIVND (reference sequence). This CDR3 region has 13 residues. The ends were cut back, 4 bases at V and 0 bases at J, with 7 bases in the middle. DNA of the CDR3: TGTGCCAGTAGTAGGGAGATCTCCTACGAGCAGTACTTC. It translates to CASSREISYEQYF.

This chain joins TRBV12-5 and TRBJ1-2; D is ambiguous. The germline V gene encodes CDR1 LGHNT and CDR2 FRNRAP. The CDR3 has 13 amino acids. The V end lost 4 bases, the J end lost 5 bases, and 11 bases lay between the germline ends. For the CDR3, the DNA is TGTGCTAGTGGTTCGGACGCCCCTTATGGCTACACCTTC. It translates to CASGSDAPYGYTF.

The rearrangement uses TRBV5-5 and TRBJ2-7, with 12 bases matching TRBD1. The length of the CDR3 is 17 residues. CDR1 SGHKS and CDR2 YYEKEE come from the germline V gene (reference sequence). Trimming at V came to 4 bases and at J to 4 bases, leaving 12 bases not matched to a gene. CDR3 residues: CASSLRRDRGLGYEQYF. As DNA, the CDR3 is TGTGCCAGCAGCCTACGCCGGGACAGGGGGCTTGGTTACGAGCAGTACTTC.

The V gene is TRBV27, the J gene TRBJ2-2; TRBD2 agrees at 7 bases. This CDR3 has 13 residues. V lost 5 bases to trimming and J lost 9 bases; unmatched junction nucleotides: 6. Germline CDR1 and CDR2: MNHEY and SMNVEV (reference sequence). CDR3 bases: TGTGCCAGCAGTACGTGGGGGGGAAGGGAGCTGTTTTTT. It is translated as CASSTWGGRELFF.

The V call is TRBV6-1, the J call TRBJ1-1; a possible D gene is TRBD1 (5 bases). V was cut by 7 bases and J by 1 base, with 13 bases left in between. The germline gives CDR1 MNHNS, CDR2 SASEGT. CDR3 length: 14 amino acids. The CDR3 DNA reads TGTGCCAGCAAGTTAGACAGAGGGAACACTGAAGCTTTCTTT. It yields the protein CASKLDRGNTEAFF.

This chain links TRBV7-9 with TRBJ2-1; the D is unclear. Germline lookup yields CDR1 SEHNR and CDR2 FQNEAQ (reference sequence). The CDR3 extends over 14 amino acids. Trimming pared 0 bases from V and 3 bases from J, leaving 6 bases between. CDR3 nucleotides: TGTGCCAGCAGCTTAGCCGTCAACTACAATGAGCAGTTCTTC. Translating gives CASSLAVNYNEQFF.

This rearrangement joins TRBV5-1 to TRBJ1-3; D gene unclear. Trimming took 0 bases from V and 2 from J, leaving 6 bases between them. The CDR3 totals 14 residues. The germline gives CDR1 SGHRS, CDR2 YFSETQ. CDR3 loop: CASSLAPTGNTIYF. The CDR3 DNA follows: TGCGCCAGCAGCTTGGCACCTACTGGAAACACCATATATTTT.

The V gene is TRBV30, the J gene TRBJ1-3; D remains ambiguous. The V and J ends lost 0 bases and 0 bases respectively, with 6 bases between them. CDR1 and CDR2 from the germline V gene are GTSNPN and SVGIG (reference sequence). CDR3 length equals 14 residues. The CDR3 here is CAWSVKASGNTIYF. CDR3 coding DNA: TGTGCCTGGAGTGTAAAAGCCTCTGGAAACACCATATATTTT.

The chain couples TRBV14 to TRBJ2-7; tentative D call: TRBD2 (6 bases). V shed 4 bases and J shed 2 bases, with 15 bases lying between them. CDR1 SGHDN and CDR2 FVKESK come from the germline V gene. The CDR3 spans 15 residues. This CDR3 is CASSRLGRGPYEQYF. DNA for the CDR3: TGTGCCAGCAGCCGACTAGGGAGAGGCCCCTACGAGCAGTACTTC. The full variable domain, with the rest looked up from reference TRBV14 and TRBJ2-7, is EAGVTQFPSHSVIEKGQTVTLRCDPISGHDNLYWYRRVMGKEIKFLLHFVKESKQDESGMPNNRFLAERTGGTYSTLKVQPAELEDSGVYFCASSRLGRGPYEQYFGPGTRLTVT.

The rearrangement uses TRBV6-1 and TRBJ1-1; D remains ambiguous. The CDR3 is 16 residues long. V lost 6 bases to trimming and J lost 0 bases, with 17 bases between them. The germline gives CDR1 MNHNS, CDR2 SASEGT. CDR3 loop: CASSEPAHPMNTEAFF. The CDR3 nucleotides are TGTGCCAGCAGCGAACCGGCCCATCCCATGAACACTGAAGCTTTCTTT.

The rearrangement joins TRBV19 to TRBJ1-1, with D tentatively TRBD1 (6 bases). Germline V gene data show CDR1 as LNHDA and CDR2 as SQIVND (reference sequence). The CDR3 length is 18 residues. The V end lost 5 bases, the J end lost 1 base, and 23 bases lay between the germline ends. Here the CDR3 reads CASSPQGRGPPPNTEAFF. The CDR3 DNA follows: TGTGCCAGTAGTCCCCAGGGGCGGGGGCCCCCACCGAACACTGAAGCTTTCTTT.

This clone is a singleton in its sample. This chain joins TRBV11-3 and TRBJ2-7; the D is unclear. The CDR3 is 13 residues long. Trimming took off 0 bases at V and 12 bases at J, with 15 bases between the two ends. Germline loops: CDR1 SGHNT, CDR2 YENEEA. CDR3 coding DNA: TGTGCCAGCAGCTTAGATGGAGCTCTGCAGGTGTACTTC. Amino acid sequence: CASSLDGALQVYF.

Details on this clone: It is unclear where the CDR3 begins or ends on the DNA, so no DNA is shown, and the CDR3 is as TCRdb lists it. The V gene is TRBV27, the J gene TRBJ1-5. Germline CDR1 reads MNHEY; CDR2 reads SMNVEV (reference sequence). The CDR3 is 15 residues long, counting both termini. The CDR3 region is CASSSSVLGDQPQHF.

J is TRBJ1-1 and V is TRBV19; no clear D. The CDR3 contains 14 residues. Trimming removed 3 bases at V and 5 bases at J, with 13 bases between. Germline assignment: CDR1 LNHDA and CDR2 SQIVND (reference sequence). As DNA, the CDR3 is TGTGCCAGTAGTATCGGCCGGATGGGAACTGAAGCTTTCTTT. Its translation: CASSIGRMGTEAFF.

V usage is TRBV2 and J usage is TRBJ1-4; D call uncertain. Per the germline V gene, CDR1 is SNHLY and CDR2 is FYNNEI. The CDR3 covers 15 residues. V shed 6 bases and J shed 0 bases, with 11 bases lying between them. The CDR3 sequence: CASSDPRPTNEKLFF. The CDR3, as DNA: TGTGCCAGCAGCGACCCCAGACCAACTAATGAAAAACTGTTTTTT.